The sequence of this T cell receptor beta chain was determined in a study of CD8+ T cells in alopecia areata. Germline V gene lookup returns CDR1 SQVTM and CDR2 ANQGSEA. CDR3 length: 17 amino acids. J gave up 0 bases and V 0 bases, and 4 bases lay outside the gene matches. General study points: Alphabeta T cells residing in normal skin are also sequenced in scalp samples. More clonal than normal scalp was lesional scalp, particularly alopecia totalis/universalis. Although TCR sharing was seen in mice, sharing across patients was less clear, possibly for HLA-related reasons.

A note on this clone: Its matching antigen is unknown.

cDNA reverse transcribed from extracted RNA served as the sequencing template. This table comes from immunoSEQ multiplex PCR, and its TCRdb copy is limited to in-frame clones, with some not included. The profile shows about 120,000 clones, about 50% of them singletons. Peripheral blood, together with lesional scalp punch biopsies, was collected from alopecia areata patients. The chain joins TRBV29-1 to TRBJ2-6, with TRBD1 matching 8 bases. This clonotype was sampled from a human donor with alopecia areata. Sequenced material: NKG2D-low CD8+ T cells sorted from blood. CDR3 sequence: CSVEEWDRFSGANVLTF. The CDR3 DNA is TGCAGCGTTGAAGAATGGGACAGGTTCTCTGGGGCCAACGTCCTGACTTTC.